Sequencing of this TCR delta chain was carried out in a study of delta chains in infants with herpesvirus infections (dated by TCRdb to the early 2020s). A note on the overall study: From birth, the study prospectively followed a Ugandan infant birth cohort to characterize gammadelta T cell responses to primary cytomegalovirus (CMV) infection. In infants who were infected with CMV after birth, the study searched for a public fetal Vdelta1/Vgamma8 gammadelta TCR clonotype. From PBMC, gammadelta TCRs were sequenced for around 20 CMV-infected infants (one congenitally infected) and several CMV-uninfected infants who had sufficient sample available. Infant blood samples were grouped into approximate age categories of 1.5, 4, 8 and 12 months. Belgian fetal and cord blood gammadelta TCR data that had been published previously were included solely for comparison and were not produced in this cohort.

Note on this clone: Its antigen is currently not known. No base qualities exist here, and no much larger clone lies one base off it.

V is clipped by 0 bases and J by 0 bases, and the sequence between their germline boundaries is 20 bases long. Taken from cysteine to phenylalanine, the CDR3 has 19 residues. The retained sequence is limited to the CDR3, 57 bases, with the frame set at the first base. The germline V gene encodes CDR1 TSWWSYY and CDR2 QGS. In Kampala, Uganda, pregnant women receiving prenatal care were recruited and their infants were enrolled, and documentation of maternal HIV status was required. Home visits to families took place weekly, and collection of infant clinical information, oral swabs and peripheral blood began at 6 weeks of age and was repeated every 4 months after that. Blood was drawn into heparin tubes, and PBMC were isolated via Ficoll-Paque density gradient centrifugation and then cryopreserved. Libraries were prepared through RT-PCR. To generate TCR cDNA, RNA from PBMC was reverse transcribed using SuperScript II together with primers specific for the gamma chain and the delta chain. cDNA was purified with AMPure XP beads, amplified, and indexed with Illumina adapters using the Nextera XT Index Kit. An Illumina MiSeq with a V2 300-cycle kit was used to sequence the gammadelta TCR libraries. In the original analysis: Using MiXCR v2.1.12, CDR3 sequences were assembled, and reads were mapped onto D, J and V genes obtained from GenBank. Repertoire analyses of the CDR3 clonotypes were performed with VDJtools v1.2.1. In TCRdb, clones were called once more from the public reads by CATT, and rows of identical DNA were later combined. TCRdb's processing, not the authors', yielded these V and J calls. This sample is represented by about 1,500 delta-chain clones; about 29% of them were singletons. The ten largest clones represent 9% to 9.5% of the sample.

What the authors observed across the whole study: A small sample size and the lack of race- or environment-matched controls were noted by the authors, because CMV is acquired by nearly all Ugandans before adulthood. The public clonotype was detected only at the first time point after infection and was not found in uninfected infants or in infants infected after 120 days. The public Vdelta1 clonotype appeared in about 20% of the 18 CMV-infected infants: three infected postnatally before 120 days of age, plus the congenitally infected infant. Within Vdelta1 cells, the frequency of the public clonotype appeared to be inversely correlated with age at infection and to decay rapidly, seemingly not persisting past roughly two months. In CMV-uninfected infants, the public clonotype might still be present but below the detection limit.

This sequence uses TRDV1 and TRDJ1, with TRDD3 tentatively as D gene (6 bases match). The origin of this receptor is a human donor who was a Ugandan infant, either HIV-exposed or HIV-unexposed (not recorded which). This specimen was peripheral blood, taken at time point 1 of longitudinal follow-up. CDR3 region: CALGELFQPGGVYTDKLIF. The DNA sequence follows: TGTGCTCTTGGGGAACTATTTCAGCCCGGGGGAGTTTACACCGATAAACTCATCTTT.